A single sample is the source of the 26 T cell receptor beta chains below, sequenced in a study of T cell responses to AZD1222 COVID-19 vaccine. Sequenced by immunoSEQ multiplex PCR; TCRdb stores in-frame clones only, minus some. The sample yields tens of thousands of clones, 70% to 90% seen once. The specimen was peripheral blood, collected 28 days after the second AZD1222 dose. These receptors were taken from an adult who received the AZD1222 COVID-19 vaccine.

This chain uses TRBV19 with TRBJ2-7, with TRBD1 identical over 8 bases. CDR3 length equals 13 residues. Germline loops: CDR1 LNHDA, CDR2 SQIVND (reference sequence). With 6 bases clipped from V and 2 bases from J, the junction kept 3 bases outside the gene matches. The CDR3 protein is CASSPTGAYEQYF. In DNA form, the CDR3 reads TGTGCCAGTAGCCCGACAGGGGCCTACGAGCAGTACTTC. The variable domain in full, with the rest retrieved from reference TRBV19 and TRBJ2-7, is DGGITQSPKYLFRKEGQNVTLSCEQNLNHDAMYWYRQDPGQGLRLIYYSQIVNDFQKGDIAEGYSVSREKKESFPLTVTSAQKNPTAFYLCASSPTGAYEQYFGPGTRLTVT.

The chain links TRBV29-1 to TRBJ2-5; D perhaps matches TRBD1 (6 bases). Germline assignment: CDR1 SQVTM and CDR2 ANQGSEA. V lost 3 bases and J lost 7, with 12 bases in between. The CDR3 covers 12 residues. The CDR3 protein is CSVDQGLGTQYF. The CDR3 nucleotides are TGCAGCGTTGATCAGGGGCTGGGGACCCAGTACTTC.

This chain uses TRBV24-1 with TRBJ2-2; 7 bases are shared with TRBD1. CDR1 is KGHDR and CDR2 is SFDVKD in the germline V gene. The CDR3 spans 16 residues. Unmatched junction bases numbered 8, after V lost 4 bases and J lost 4 bases. CDR3 loop: CATSEGTARGTGELFF. The CDR3 DNA sequence: TGTGCCACCAGTGAAGGGACAGCCCGGGGCACCGGGGAGCTGTTTTTT.

The V and J genes are TRBV24-1 and TRBJ1-2; a possible D gene is TRBD1 (6 bases). The CDR3 is 14 amino acids. V lost 3 bases, J lost 8 bases, and 15 bases lay in between. From germline, CDR1 is KGHDR and CDR2 SFDVKD. As DNA, the CDR3 is TGTGCCACCAGTGATGACCGGACAGCCGGGGGCTACACCTTC. It is translated as CATSDDRTAGGYTF.

V gene TRBV5-1 combines with J gene TRBJ2-7; D is unresolved. Trimming stripped 3 bases from V and 1 base from J, with 8 bases between. In germline, CDR1 is SGHRS, CDR2 YFSETQ. There are 13 residues in the CDR3. For the CDR3, the DNA is TGCGCCAGCAGCTACCCGGATTCCTACGAGCAGTACTTC. It specifies CASSYPDSYEQYF.

This chain links TRBV2 with TRBJ2-7, with 7 bases lining up with TRBD1. V gave up 8 bases and J gave up 2 bases; unmatched junction bases: 12. This CDR3 comprises 15 residues. Germline CDR1 reads SNHLY; CDR2 reads FYNNEI. The CDR3 is CASFADDRDPYEQYF. The CDR3 DNA follows: TGTGCCAGCTTTGCTGATGACAGGGACCCCTACGAGCAGTACTTC.

This sequence joins TRBV18 and TRBJ1-2; no clear D gene. The germline V and J ends were trimmed by 3 bases and 14 bases, with 16 bases remaining between them. The CDR3 runs to 12 residues. The germline V gene has CDR1 KGHSH and CDR2 LQKENI. CDR3 nucleotide sequence: TGTGCCAGCTCACCCCAGTGGGCATCCGCGACCTTC. Its protein is CASSPQWASATF.

The CDR3 sequence: CARGTITATGELFF. DNA of the CDR3: TGTGCCAGGGGGACCATAACGGCCACCGGGGAGCTGTTTTTT. This chain joins TRBV7-9 and TRBJ2-2; D is possibly TRBD1 or TRBD2 (5 bases each). V lost 9 bases and J 4 bases, leaving 15 bases between the germline ends. Per germline, CDR1 SEHNR and CDR2 FQNEAQ (reference sequence). This CDR3 is built from 14 residues.

This clone was counted only a few times. This chain uses TRBV11-1 with TRBJ2-1, with TRBD2 matching 7 bases. The length of the CDR3 is 12 residues. Germline lookup yields CDR1 SGHAT and CDR2 FQDESV (reference sequence). V was clipped by 8 bases and J by 4 bases; unmatched bases: 2. The CDR3 sequence is CASSSGYNEQFF. CDR3 sequence (DNA): TGTGCCAGCTCTAGCGGATACAATGAGCAGTTCTTC.

This chain joins TRBV4-3 and TRBJ2-2; 10 bases fit TRBD1. Germline V CDR1 and CDR2: LGHNA, YSLEER. The CDR3 sequence is 18 residues long. V dropped 1 base and J dropped 3; count of bases not matched to a gene: 8. The CDR3 bases are TGCGCCAGCAGCCAAGGGCTGCCCGGGACAGGGGACACCGGGGAGCTGTTTTTT. Translation: CASSQGLPGTGDTGELFF.

The rearrangement uses TRBV5-5 and TRBJ1-2; D is perhaps TRBD1 (5 bases). Germline CDR1 SGHKS, CDR2 YYEKEE (reference sequence). The V end was cut by 4 bases, the J end by 4 bases, with 8 bases between. The CDR3 length is 12 residues. This chain's CDR3 is CASSPDTYGYTF. DNA of the CDR3: TGTGCCAGCAGCCCGGACACCTATGGCTACACCTTC.

V usage is TRBV5-4 and J usage is TRBJ2-7; a weak D match, TRBD1 (5 bases). The V and J ends lost 4 bases and 3 bases respectively, with 11 bases between them. The CDR3 runs 13 residues. Germline CDR1 reads SGHNT; CDR2 reads YYREEE (reference sequence). The CDR3 spells CASSIRQHYEQYF. Written as DNA, the CDR3 is TGTGCCAGCAGCATACGACAGCACTACGAGCAGTACTTC.

The rearrangement links TRBV20-1 to TRBJ2-1; no definite D call. Looked up from germline, CDR1 is DFQATT and CDR2 is SNEGSKA (reference sequence). Trimming took off 3 bases at V and 6 bases at J, with 15 bases between the two ends. The CDR3 loop spans 14 amino acids. The CDR3 protein is CSASGNPNPNEQFF. CDR3 nucleotides: TGCAGTGCTAGTGGCAACCCTAACCCCAATGAGCAGTTCTTC.

The chain couples TRBV28 to TRBJ2-7; D is possibly TRBD1 or TRBD2 (5 bases each). V gave up 6 bases and J gave up 0 bases, with 12 bases separating them. CDR1 is MDHEN and CDR2 is SYDVKM in the germline V gene. The CDR3 is 14 residues long. The chain's CDR3 is CASSRPGSSYEQYF. The CDR3 DNA follows: TGTGCCAGCAGCCGACCAGGGAGCTCCTACGAGCAGTACTTC.

The chain has TRBV5-1 and TRBJ1-3, with a tentative D call TRBD1 (5 bases). CDR3 size: 16 residues. The ends were cut back, 4 bases at V and 4 bases at J, with 18 bases in the middle. Germline loops: CDR1 SGHRS, CDR2 YFSETQ. CDR3 bases: TGCGCCAGCAGCATGCAGGGTATAGGCGCGGGAAACACCATATATTTT. As protein: CASSMQGIGAGNTIYF.

V gene TRBV9 combines with J gene TRBJ2-7; D perhaps matches TRBD1 (5 bases). Per germline, CDR1 SGDLS and CDR2 YYNGEE. V dropped 4 bases and J dropped 5 bases, with 19 bases sitting between them. This CDR3 is built from 15 residues. The CDR3 sequence: CASSPPQGTSNEQYF. For the CDR3, the DNA is TGTGCCAGCAGCCCTCCTCAGGGTACTTCCAACGAGCAGTACTTC.

This clone was picked up one time. This sequence joins TRBV30 and TRBJ1-2; 8 bases fit TRBD1. From germline, CDR1 is GTSNPN and CDR2 SVGIG (reference sequence). CDR3 length: 14 amino acids. Trimming cost V 5 bases and J 5 bases; bases outside gene matches: 10. CDR3 loop: CAWLGQGLQYGYTF. The DNA of the CDR3 is TGTGCCTGGCTAGGACAGGGATTGCAGTATGGCTACACCTTC.

The J gene is TRBJ1-1, the V gene TRBV6-5; maybe TRBD1 (6 bases). This CDR3 comprises 13 residues. Trimming stripped 0 bases from V and 6 bases from J, with 8 bases between. Germline values: CDR1 MNHEY, CDR2 SVGAGI. The CDR3 sequence: CASSYSNRAEAFF. CDR3 in DNA: TGTGCCAGCAGTTACTCGAACAGGGCTGAAGCTTTCTTT.

The chain uses TRBV2 and TRBJ2-5, with 8 positions matching TRBD2. Germline assignment: CDR1 SNHLY and CDR2 FYNNEI. This CDR3 has 13 residues. With V trimmed by 6 bases and J by 4 bases, 4 bases remained unmatched. This CDR3 reads CASSGGGRETQYF. In DNA, the CDR3 is TGTGCCAGCAGCGGCGGGGGGAGAGAGACCCAGTACTTC.

The rearrangement uses TRBV7-9 and TRBJ2-7; D is uncertain. The CDR3 sequence is 15 residues long. The V gene's germline CDR1 is SEHNR and CDR2 FQNEAQ (reference sequence). Trimming stripped 5 bases from V and 0 bases from J, with 14 bases between. CDR3 residues: CASSPTQTSSYEQYF. The CDR3 nucleotides are TGTGCCAGCAGCCCCACGCAGACGAGCTCCTACGAGCAGTACTTC. Full variable domain (missing parts from reference TRBV7-9 and TRBJ2-7): DTGVSQNPRHKITKRGQNVTFRCDPISEHNRLYWYRQTLGQGPEFLTYFQNEAQLEKSRLLSDRFSAERPKGSFSTLEIQRTEQGDSAMYLCASSPTQTSSYEQYFGPGTRLTVT.

The table lists this clone with a count of one. The chain joins TRBV14 to TRBJ2-2; D is perhaps TRBD2 (6 bases). Germline CDR1 is SGHDN and CDR2 is FVKESK. Trimming cost V 4 bases and J 3 bases, with 9 bases left between them. The CDR3 spans 14 residues. CDR3 bases: TGTGCCAGCAGCCGAGGGACTTACACCGGGGAGCTGTTTTTT. Its translation is CASSRGTYTGELFF. Based on the CDR3 plus reference TRBV14 and TRBJ2-2, the full variable domain is EAGVTQFPSHSVIEKGQTVTLRCDPISGHDNLYWYRRVMGKEIKFLLHFVKESKQDESGMPNNRFLAERTGGTYSTLKVQPAELEDSGVYFCASSRGTYTGELFFGEGSRLTVL.

The chain recombines TRBV5-1 with TRBJ1-3; the D is unclear. CDR3 length: 14 amino acids. V was pared by 2 bases and J by 2 bases, with 8 bases between. Germline V CDR1 and CDR2: SGHRS, YFSETQ. Here the CDR3 reads CASSLYGAGNTIYF. CDR3 in DNA: TGCGCCAGCAGCTTATACGGAGCTGGAAACACCATATATTTT. Full variable domain (rest looked up from reference TRBV5-1 and TRBJ1-3): KAGVTQTPRYLIKTRGQQVTLSCSPISGHRSVSWYQQTPGQGLQFLFEYFSETQRNKGNFPGRFSGRQFSNSRSEMNVSTLELGDSALYLCASSLYGAGNTIYFGEGSWLTVV.

This CDR3 is CASSKGQLTYGYTF. CDR3 bases: TGTGCCAGTAGTAAGGGACAGCTGACGTATGGCTACACCTTC. The chain links TRBV19 to TRBJ1-2; 7 bases map to TRBD1. CDR1 is LNHDA and CDR2 is SQIVND in the germline V gene (reference sequence). Germline trimming cut 4 bases from V and 5 bases from J; bases unmatched to any gene: 7. This CDR3 has 14 amino acids.

The rearrangement joins TRBV5-4 to TRBJ2-1; D ambiguous. Trimming removed 3 bases from V and 6 bases from J, with 7 bases in between. The V gene's germline CDR1 is SGHNT and CDR2 YYREEE (reference sequence). The length of the CDR3 is 12 residues. CDR3 nucleotide sequence: TGTGCCAGCAGCTGGTACAGCAATGAGCAGTTCTTC. This sequence encodes CASSWYSNEQFF.

The J gene is TRBJ1-2, the V gene TRBV27; D gene uncertain. Germline-derived CDR1 and CDR2 are MNHEY and SMNVEV (reference sequence). V lost 6 bases, J lost 6 bases, and 17 bases lay in between. The CDR3 length is 14 residues. The CDR3 sequence: CASRQSGFLDGYTF. DNA of the CDR3: TGTGCCAGCAGACAGAGCGGTTTCCTCGATGGCTACACCTTC.

V and J are TRBV5-5 and TRBJ1-3, with D uncertain. CDR3 size: 14 residues. Germline CDR1 and CDR2: SGHKS and YYEKEE (reference sequence). Trimming removed 4 bases from V and 4 bases from J, with 12 bases in between. CDR3 amino acids: CASSPTLGGNTIYF. The CDR3 nucleotides read TGTGCCAGCAGCCCGACGTTAGGGGGAAACACCATATATTTT.